These 25 T cell receptor beta chains share one sample of origin, sequenced in a study of blood T cells in healthy people across ages. Combining a sample-barcoded 5' primer with a J-beta primer mix, a second PCR ran for 7 to 11 cycles. In TCRdb, the 5' RACE reads were re-called with MiXCR into one record per CDR3 protein. The table includes approximately 810,000 distinct CDR3 sequences, around 30% detected once. Sequenced sample: blood. The receptor set was obtained from a woman over 75 in good health.

This clonotype was detected a few times. This chain links TRBV24-1 with TRBJ1-5, with D unclear. Germline loops: CDR1 KGHDR, CDR2 SFDVKD. This CDR3 contains 12 residues. Trimming shortened V by 4 bases and J by 7 bases, and 7 bases separated the two germline ends. CDR3 region: CATSEGSQPQHF. CDR3 DNA sequence: TGTGCCACCAGTGAGGGGTCGCAGCCCCAGCATTTT.

This clonotype was found many times. V usage is TRBV7-2 and J usage is TRBJ2-5; TRBD2 aligns across 10 bases. J gave up 5 bases and V 5 bases, and 14 bases lay outside the gene matches. Germline CDR1 reads SGHTA; CDR2 reads FQGNSA. This CDR3 has 17 residues. CDR3 loop: CASSQGERGGWKETQYF. For the CDR3, the DNA is TGTGCCAGCAGCCAAGGGGAGCGGGGGGGTTGGAAGGAGACCCAGTACTTC.

This clonotype was counted ten times or more. A much larger clone is a single base away; this may be a read error. The chain joins TRBV6-2 or TRBV6-3 to TRBJ2-5, with D perhaps being TRBD1 or TRBD2 (5 bases each). Looked up from germline, CDR1 is MNHEY and CDR2 is SVGEGT. V gave up 5 bases and J gave up 7 bases, with 11 bases separating them. The CDR3 spans 12 residues. CDR3 amino acids: CASSNRGGTQYF. The DNA of the CDR3 is TGTGCCAGCAGTAATCGGGGCGGGACCCAGTACTTC.

This rearrangement joins TRBV4-1 to TRBJ2-7; D is tentatively TRBD1 or TRBD2 (5 bases each). The CDR3 covers 15 residues. CDR1 is MGHRA, CDR2 YSYEKL, per germline. Trimming removed 5 bases from V and 0 bases from J, with 14 bases in between. This chain's CDR3 is CASSRDETSSYEQYF. CDR3 DNA sequence: TGCGCCAGCAGCAGGGACGAAACAAGCTCCTACGAGCAGTACTTC.

With regard to this clonotype: A much larger clone sits a single nucleotide away, making a read error possible. The CDR3 does not end in the conserved phenylalanine or tryptophan, so this is likely a read error. This sequence joins TRBV30 and TRBJ2-1, with 10 bases identical to TRBD2. Germline CDR1 and CDR2: GTSNPN and SVGIG (reference sequence). CDR3 length equals 15 residues. V shed 0 bases and J 7 bases; nucleotides not matched to a gene: 6. The CDR3 protein is CAWSVGSGGANEQFL. CDR3 DNA sequence: TGTGCCTGGAGTGTAGGCAGCGGGGGGGCTAATGAGCAGTTCTTG.

The table lists this clonotype with many counts. The CDR3 region has the DNA TGTGCCAGCAGCCAAGATCAGGCCTGGGCGGGGAGGGATGAGCAGTTCTTC. Translating gives CASSQDQAWAGRDEQFF. The rearrangement joins TRBV14 to TRBJ2-1, with TRBD2 identical over 7 bases. Germline CDR1 reads SGHDN; CDR2 reads FVKESK. Unmatched junction bases numbered 13, after V lost 0 bases and J lost 8 bases. The CDR3 length is 17 residues.

This clonotype was counted only a few times. V and J are TRBV5-4 and TRBJ2-1; D remains ambiguous. The tail of the sequence fits TRBJ2-7 better, so the J call may be wrong. Per the germline V gene, CDR1 is SGHNT and CDR2 is YYREEE (reference sequence). The CDR3 contains 15 residues. CDR3 amino acids: CASALRSTGYNEQYF. CDR3 coding DNA: TGTGCCAGCGCCCTACGATCGACGGGTTACAATGAGCAGTACTTC.

This clonotype was detected only a few times. The chain has TRBV5-6 and TRBJ1-4, with 7 bases aligning to TRBD1. Losses at the gene ends were 3 bases for V and 4 bases for J; bases not matched to a gene: 3. The CDR3 covers 14 residues. Germline CDR1 is SGHDT and CDR2 is YYEEEE. The CDR3 bases are TGTGCCAGCAGCTGGGGACAGATTAATGAAAAACTGTTTTTT. The encoded protein is CASSWGQINEKLFF. The full variable domain, rest sourced from reference TRBV5-6 and TRBJ1-4, is DAGVTQSPTHLIKTRGQQVTLRCSPKSGHDTVSWYQQALGQGPQFIFQYYEEEERQRGNFPDRFSGHQFPNYSSELNVNALLLGDSALYLCASSWGQINEKLFFGSGTQLSVL.

The rearrangement links TRBV13 to TRBJ1-1; 7 bases match TRBD1. Germline lookup yields CDR1 PRHDT and CDR2 FYEKMQ (reference sequence). CDR3 size: 15 residues. The junction had 5 bases not matched to a gene; V was cut back by 3 bases and J by 1 base. The CDR3 nucleotides are TGTGCCAGCAGCTTGATTCGGGACAGGAACACTGAAGCTTTCTTT. Amino acid sequence: CASSLIRDRNTEAFF.

This clonotype occurred many times. The chain combines TRBV12-3 or TRBV12-4 with TRBJ2-1; D remains unclear. V lost 2 bases, J lost 3 bases, and 8 bases lay in between. The CDR3 contains 14 residues. The CDR3 DNA sequence: TGTGCCAGCAGTTTATCACAGAGCTACAATGAGCAGTTCTTC. Amino acids: CASSLSQSYNEQFF.

This clonotype was counted between two and nine times. The chain combines TRBV6-4 with TRBJ2-2, with D maybe TRBD2 (5 bases). CDR1 is MRHNA and CDR2 is SNTAGT in the germline V gene. Trimming removed 0 bases at V and 4 bases at J, with 9 bases between. The CDR3 runs 15 residues. The CDR3 DNA reads as TGTGCCAGCAGTGACTCTCCGGGAACCACCGGGGAGCTGTTTTTT. It codes for CASSDSPGTTGELFF.

This chain uses TRBV7-2 with TRBJ2-7; no reliable D call. The V and J ends lost 0 bases and 7 bases respectively, with 10 bases between them. Per germline, CDR1 SGHTA and CDR2 FQGNSA. The length of the CDR3 is 13 residues. CDR3 bases: TGTGCCAGCAGCTTAGCGTTAACCGGTGAGCAGTACTTC. It yields the protein CASSLALTGEQYF.

Ten or more counts support this clonotype. The V and J genes are TRBV15 and TRBJ1-2; D might be TRBD1 (5 bases). The CDR3 is 14 amino acids. The germline V gene encodes CDR1 LNHNV and CDR2 YYDKDF (reference sequence). Trimming removed 0 bases at V and 3 bases at J, with 8 bases between. CDR3 DNA: TGTGCCACCAGCAGAGACAGGGAGTACTATGGCTACACCTTC. This codes for CATSRDREYYGYTF. The whole variable domain, filled in from reference TRBV15 and TRBJ1-2, reads DAMVIQNPRYQVTQFGKPVTLSCSQTLNHNVMYWYQQKSSQAPKLLFHYYDKDFNNEADTPDNFQSRRPNTSFCFLDIRSPGLGDTAMYLCATSRDREYYGYTFGSGTRLTVV.

Note on this clonotype: A read error may be the cause here, since a much bigger clone is one base away. This rearrangement joins TRBV28 to TRBJ2-7; 11 bases are a match to TRBD2. Germline V gives CDR1 MDHEN, CDR2 SYDVKM. The CDR3 is 15 amino acids. Trimming took 4 bases from V and 7 from J; bases not matched to a gene: 9. CDR3 region: CASSSSGGPDNEQYF. Written as DNA, the CDR3 is TGTGCCAGCAGTTCTAGCGGGGGGCCAGACAATGAGCAGTACTTC.

A remark on this clonotype: A much more abundant neighbour one base away suggests this may be a read error. CDR3 amino acids: CSARVPSRAGFYEIQYF. DNA for the CDR3: TGCAGTGCTAGAGTTCCTAGTCGAGCGGGGTTTTATGAGATCCAGTACTTC. The genes are TRBV20-1 and TRBJ2-7, with 7 positions matching TRBD2. There are 17 residues in the CDR3. Germline CDR1 is DFQATT and CDR2 is SNEGSKA (reference sequence). V was clipped by 1 base and J by 10 bases; unmatched bases: 22.

The table lists this clonotype with a few counts. A much bigger clone sits one base away, suggesting this may be a read error. The chain recombines TRBV20-1 with TRBJ2-5, with D perhaps being TRBD1 or TRBD2 (5 bases each). The J call could be wrong; TRBJ2-7 is a better fit for the DNA end. Germline values: CDR1 DFQATT, CDR2 SNEGSKA (reference sequence). The CDR3 is 11 residues long. CDR3 sequence reads: CSAGGTHEQYF. The CDR3 coding sequence is TGCAGTGCTGGGGGAACGCACGAGCAGTACTTC.

This clonotype was detected ten times or more. The chain recombines TRBV7-2 with TRBJ2-5; the match to TRBD2 covers 8 bases. The length of the CDR3 is 13 residues. Per germline, CDR1 SGHTA and CDR2 FQGNSA. V lost 3 bases and J lost 4; bases outside the gene matches: 1. CDR3: CASSFSGAETQYF. The CDR3 nucleotides read TGTGCCAGCAGCTTTAGCGGGGCAGAGACCCAGTACTTC.

This clonotype was counted at least ten times. This chain links TRBV27 with TRBJ1-2, with a possible D match to TRBD1 (6 bases). The CDR3 spans 15 residues. Trimming shortened V by 1 base and J by 8 bases, and 17 bases separated the two germline ends. Germline CDR1 reads MNHEY; CDR2 reads SMNVEV (reference sequence). The CDR3 nucleotides are TGTGCCAGCAGTTTATGGGGGGGCGCAGGTGGCGGCTACACCTTC. Its protein is CASSLWGGAGGGYTF.

The chain links TRBV7-6 to TRBJ2-3; either TRBD1 or TRBD2 may supply D (5 bases each). The ends were cut back, 5 bases at V and 2 bases at J, with 14 bases in the middle. The germline CDR1 and CDR2 sequences are SGHVS and FNYEAQ. This CDR3 spans 15 amino acids. Written as DNA, the CDR3 is TGTGCCAGCAGCCCCTTGGGGGTGGACACAGATACGCAGTATTTT. Translated: CASSPLGVDTDTQYF.

This clonotype was counted many times. The rearrangement uses TRBV4-3 and TRBJ1-2, with a possible D match to TRBD1 (6 bases). CDR1 LGHNA and CDR2 YSLEER come from the germline V gene. The CDR3 totals 16 residues. V lost 4 bases and J lost 0, with 15 bases in between. The CDR3 spells CASSLTRDTTNYGYTF. In DNA, the CDR3 is TGCGCCAGCAGCCTAACTCGGGACACTACTAACTATGGCTACACCTTC.

The chain recombines TRBV28 with TRBJ2-3, with TRBD2 identical over 8 bases. The CDR3 loop spans 16 amino acids. The germline CDR1 and CDR2 sequences are MDHEN and SYDVKM. V lost 4 bases, J lost 1 base, and 7 bases stayed unmatched. The CDR3 DNA reads TGTGCCAGCAGTTCCTTCGGGCGGGGGGGCACAGATACGCAGTATTTT. Protein sequence: CASSSFGRGGTDTQYF.

This clonotype showed up many times. The chain recombines TRBV6-6 with TRBJ2-7, with D perhaps TRBD1 (6 bases). Trimming removed 5 bases at V and 2 bases at J, with 13 bases between. The V gene's germline CDR1 is MNHNY and CDR2 SVGAGI (reference sequence). The CDR3 totals 14 residues. This chain's CDR3 is CASSASGEPYEQYF. Here the CDR3 DNA reads TGTGCCAGCAGTGCCTCAGGGGAACCCTACGAGCAGTACTTC.

The chain uses TRBV9 and TRBJ2-1; D assignment may be TRBD1 or TRBD2 (6 bases each). The CDR3 extends over 16 amino acids. With 0 bases removed from V and 4 bases from J, the gap between germline ends came to 14 bases. In germline, CDR1 is SGDLS, CDR2 YYNGEE. The CDR3 region is CASSVGKGGTYNEQFF. DNA for the CDR3: TGTGCCAGCAGCGTAGGGAAGGGGGGAACGTACAATGAGCAGTTCTTC.

This clonotype came up a few times. The V gene is TRBV20-1, the J gene TRBJ2-5; 11 nucleotides align to TRBD1. V trimming: 4 bases; J trimming: 7 bases; junction bases outside the gene matches: 8. Germline-derived CDR1 and CDR2 are DFQATT and SNEGSKA (reference sequence). The CDR3 length is 14 residues. The CDR3 protein is CSAKPGQGAGTQYF. The CDR3 bases are TGCAGTGCTAAACCCGGACAGGGGGCTGGGACCCAGTACTTC.

A few counts support this clonotype. This may stem from a read error, because a much larger clone lies one nucleotide away. The rearrangement uses TRBV4-3 and TRBJ2-1, with D maybe TRBD2 (5 bases). The DNA end is a closer match to TRBJ2-7, so the J assignment may be wrong. The CDR3 spans 13 residues. CDR1 is LGHNA, CDR2 YSLEER, per germline. CDR3 protein: CASSHLGGNEQYF. The CDR3 DNA follows: TGCGCCAGCAGCCACCTTGGAGGAAATGAGCAGTACTTC.